The 20 T cell receptor beta chains below were found in one sample sequenced in a study of shared clonotypes between healthy human individuals. TCRdb's table, derived via immunoSEQ multiplex PCR, lists solely in-frame clones and lacks some. The sample comprises millions of clones, 85% to 95% of which are singletons, and 0.35% to 0.45% rests with the top ten. The sequenced sample was naive CD4+ T cells from PBMCs. Subset reported: CD45RA+ positively selected. These receptors were collected from a man between 18 and 29 years old in good health. Some clones in this sample may be carry-over from other donors' samples.

V is TRBV19 and J is TRBJ1-1, with no clear D. Between the trimmed V and J ends, which lost 7 bases and 5 bases, there was a span of 11 bases. CDR1 is LNHDA, CDR2 SQIVND, per germline (reference sequence). The CDR3 is 12 residues long. The CDR3 region is CASTWAETEAFF. The CDR3 DNA follows: TGTGCCAGTACATGGGCAGAAACTGAAGCTTTCTTT.

This chain uses TRBV29-1 with TRBJ2-2; TRBD1 is a possible D gene (5 bases). V shed 3 bases and J shed 4 bases, with 12 bases lying between them. Germline values: CDR1 SQVTM, CDR2 ANQGSEA. CDR3 size: 14 residues. In DNA form, the CDR3 reads TGCAGCGTTGAGGCTATTCAGGGCACCGGGGAGCTGTTTTTT. It codes for CSVEAIQGTGELFF.

The rearrangement links TRBV2 to TRBJ1-4; 7 positions match TRBD1. The CDR3 runs 17 residues. V lost 7 bases and J lost 8; bases outside the gene matches: 19. Germline V CDR1 and CDR2: SNHLY, FYNNEI. Written as DNA, the CDR3 is TGTGCCAGCACGGACCAGGGACAGTTGGCGCGTGAGGAAAAACTGTTTTTT. Translation gives CASTDQGQLAREEKLFF.

The chain employs TRBV29-1 and TRBJ1-3; D might be TRBD1 (6 bases). V was cut by 4 bases and J by 0 bases, with 7 bases left in between. The CDR3 is 13 amino acids. CDR1 is SQVTM and CDR2 is ANQGSEA in the germline V gene. The CDR3 nucleotides read TGCAGCGTTGGGACAGACTCTGGAAACACCATATATTTT. Translating it yields CSVGTDSGNTIYF.

This chain uses TRBV29-1 with TRBJ1-4; 7 bases align to TRBD1. CDR1 and CDR2 (germline): SQVTM, ANQGSEA. This CDR3 region has 13 residues. Trimming at V came to 7 bases and at J to 8 bases, leaving 10 bases not matched to a gene. CDR3: CSAFDRAKEKLFF. DNA of the CDR3: TGCAGCGCCTTTGACAGGGCCAAGGAAAAACTGTTTTTT.

The rearrangement joins TRBV5-6 to TRBJ1-1; tentative D call: TRBD1 (5 bases). This CDR3 region has 18 residues. CDR1 is SGHDT and CDR2 is YYEEEE in the germline V gene. Trimming pared 5 bases from V and 1 base from J, leaving 24 bases between. This CDR3 reads CASRTTDLPLGGNTEAFF. The CDR3 DNA follows: TGTGCCAGCAGAACGACAGATCTACCCCTCGGGGGGAACACTGAAGCTTTCTTT. Using reference TRBV5-6 and TRBJ1-1 for the parts outside the CDR3, the full variable domain is DAGVTQSPTHLIKTRGQQVTLRCSPKSGHDTVSWYQQALGQGPQFIFQYYEEEERQRGNFPDRFSGHQFPNYSSELNVNALLLGDSALYLCASRTTDLPLGGNTEAFFGQGTRLTVV.

The rearrangement links TRBV28 to TRBJ2-1; D remains unclear. Per the germline V gene, CDR1 is MDHEN and CDR2 is SYDVKM. V shed 7 bases and J shed 0 bases, with 10 bases lying between them. The CDR3 runs to 14 residues. This chain's CDR3 is CASKPESSYNEQFF. The CDR3 bases are TGTGCCAGCAAGCCCGAGAGCTCCTACAATGAGCAGTTCTTC. The full variable domain, rest sourced from reference TRBV28 and TRBJ2-1, is DVKVTQSSRYLVKRTGEKVFLECVQDMDHENMFWYRQDPGLGLRLIYFSYDVKMKEKGDIPEGYSVSREKKERFSLILESASTNQTSMYLCASKPESSYNEQFFGPGTRLTVL.

The V call is TRBV27, the J call TRBJ1-2, with no clear D. The V gene's germline CDR1 is MNHEY and CDR2 SMNVEV (reference sequence). This CDR3 is built from 13 residues. The ends were cut back, 6 bases at V and 6 bases at J, with 14 bases in the middle. This chain's CDR3 is CASSWRRDNGYTF. The CDR3 nucleotides are TGTGCCAGCAGCTGGAGGAGGGATAATGGCTACACCTTC.

This sequence joins TRBV7-3 and TRBJ2-5; D could derive from TRBD1 or TRBD2 (6 bases each). This CDR3 region has 17 residues. The germline gives CDR1 SGHTA, CDR2 FQGTGA. The germline V and J ends were trimmed by 1 base and 4 bases, with 19 bases remaining between them. CDR3 region: CASSLNTPGASRETQYF. The CDR3 DNA is TGTGCCAGCAGCTTAAATACCCCGGGGGCGTCCCGAGAGACCCAGTACTTC.

The chain is built from TRBV15 and TRBJ2-7; tentatively, D is TRBD1 (5 bases). The germline V and J ends were trimmed by 1 base and 3 bases, with 7 bases remaining between them. CDR1 is LNHNV and CDR2 is YYDKDF in the germline V gene (reference sequence). The CDR3 covers 13 residues. The CDR3 DNA reads TGTGCCACCAGCAGAGGACAGTTCTACGAGCAGTACTTC. It is translated as CATSRGQFYEQYF.

This clone was observed a single time. The gene calls are TRBV19 and TRBJ1-5; D is possibly TRBD1 (5 bases). The germline V gene has CDR1 LNHDA and CDR2 SQIVND (reference sequence). The length of the CDR3 is 13 residues. V lost 4 bases to trimming and J lost 8 bases, with 12 bases between them. The CDR3 region is CASSTDRGKPQHF. The CDR3 DNA is TGTGCCAGTAGTACGGACCGGGGGAAGCCCCAGCATTTT.

The V call is TRBV2, the J call TRBJ2-1; 8 bases fit TRBD2. The CDR3 is 17 amino acids. Germline assignment: CDR1 SNHLY and CDR2 FYNNEI. J gave up 0 bases and V 3 bases, and 7 bases lay outside the gene matches. The CDR3 bases are TGTGCCAGCAGTGAGGGGGATAGCGGGACCTCCTACAATGAGCAGTTCTTC. Translating it yields CASSEGDSGTSYNEQFF. Drawing the rest from reference TRBV2 and TRBJ2-1, the complete variable domain is EPEVTQTPSHQVTQMGQEVILRCVPISNHLYFYWYRQILGQKVEFLVSFYNNEISEKSEIFDDQFSVERPDGSNFTLKIRSTKLEDSAMYFCASSEGDSGTSYNEQFFGPGTRLTVL.

The chain uses TRBV6-1 and TRBJ2-7; unclear D gene. Trimming left V 6 bases short and J 7 bases short, with 13 bases between. CDR1 MNHNS and CDR2 SASEGT come from the germline V gene. This CDR3 region has 12 residues. This chain's CDR3 is CASSHLWQEQYF. The CDR3 DNA reads as TGTGCCAGCAGCCACCTGTGGCAAGAGCAGTACTTC.

The chain has TRBV27 and TRBJ2-3; D gene unclear. The ends were cut back, 0 bases at V and 4 bases at J, with 11 bases in the middle. CDR3 size: 15 residues. CDR1 and CDR2 (germline): MNHEY, SMNVEV (reference sequence). CDR3 in DNA: TGTGCCAGCAGTTTATCACGGCCAGCCTCAGATACGCAGTATTTT. Protein sequence: CASSLSRPASDTQYF.

This chain connects TRBV28 to TRBJ1-2; D gene unclear. V lost 7 bases to trimming and J lost 7 bases, with 19 bases between them. The CDR3 is made up of 14 amino acids. Germline lookup yields CDR1 MDHEN and CDR2 SYDVKM. The CDR3 nucleotides read TGTGCCAGCATTCCGCCCGGCTCCCCGAGTGGCTACACCTTC. Residues: CASIPPGSPSGYTF.

The gene calls are TRBV5-5 and TRBJ2-5; 12 nucleotides line up with TRBD2. The junction had 5 bases not matched to a gene; V was cut back by 0 bases and J by 2 bases. Germline CDR1 and CDR2: SGHKS and YYEKEE (reference sequence). There are 17 residues in the CDR3. The CDR3 sequence: CASSLGLAGDWQETQYF. The CDR3 DNA reads as TGTGCCAGCAGCTTGGGACTAGCGGGAGATTGGCAAGAGACCCAGTACTTC. Variable domain in full (rest from reference TRBV5-5 and TRBJ2-5): DAGVTQSPTHLIKTRGQQVTLRCSPISGHKSVSWYQQVLGQGPQFIFQYYEKEERGRGNFPDRFSARQFPNYSSELNVNALLLGDSALYLCASSLGLAGDWQETQYFGPGTRLLVL.

The V call is TRBV5-6, the J call TRBJ2-7; TRBD1 agrees at 8 bases. CDR1 and CDR2 from the germline V gene are SGHDT and YYEEEE. The CDR3 consists of 16 residues. Germline trimming cut 4 bases from V and 3 bases from J; bases unmatched to any gene: 12. This CDR3 is CASSLIPGTGHYEQYF. The CDR3 DNA follows: TGTGCCAGCAGCCTGATTCCCGGGACAGGACACTACGAGCAGTACTTC.

The chain links TRBV10-3 to TRBJ2-7, with D hard to call. CDR3 length equals 13 residues. Germline lookup yields CDR1 ENHRY and CDR2 SYGVKD. Trimming left V 0 bases short and J 5 bases short, with 8 bases between. The CDR3 is CAISESGMNEQYF. In DNA, the CDR3 is TGTGCCATCAGTGAGTCGGGCATGAACGAGCAGTACTTC.

This chain uses TRBV28 with TRBJ2-1, with 10 bases matching TRBD2. The ends lost 1 base at V and 5 bases at J; junction bases unmatched: 20. Germline values: CDR1 MDHEN, CDR2 SYDVKM. This CDR3 is 21 amino acids long. CDR3 residues: CASSLFFRGFSLAGVHNEQFF. CDR3 DNA: TGTGCCAGCAGTTTATTTTTTCGTGGGTTTTCTCTAGCGGGAGTCCACAATGAGCAGTTCTTC.

The chain employs TRBV6-1 and TRBJ1-2; D call uncertain. This CDR3 region has 14 residues. The V gene lost 1 base and the J gene lost 3 bases, with 9 bases spanning the gap. The germline V gene has CDR1 MNHNS and CDR2 SASEGT. DNA of the CDR3: TGTGCCAGCAGTGAAGGAGGGCAGTACTATGGCTACACCTTC. This translates into CASSEGGQYYGYTF.